This T cell receptor (beta chain) was obtained from a study of T cell responses to AZD1222 COVID-19 vaccine. Method: immunoSEQ multiplex PCR; TCRdb's copy keeps in-frame clones and lacks some. This table has some 110,000 clones, 80% to 90% appearing once. Pooled together were second doses at about 4 or about 12 weeks. Study-wide results and caveats: Only 5 to 7 individuals given AZD1222 were seropositive at baseline.

The CDR3 loop spans 13 amino acids. Trimming stripped 5 bases from V and 9 bases from J, with 11 bases between. The germline gives CDR1 SGHNT, CDR2 YENEEA. This clone came up once. Its antigen is as yet unknown. The chain uses TRBV11-3 and TRBJ1-6; D unresolved. The TCR comes from an adult who received the AZD1222 COVID-19 vaccine. This material consisted of peripheral blood, taken 28 days after the second AZD1222 dose. The CDR3: CASSHSAGSPLHF. For the CDR3, the DNA is TGTGCCAGCAGCCACAGTGCTGGTTCACCCCTCCACTTT.